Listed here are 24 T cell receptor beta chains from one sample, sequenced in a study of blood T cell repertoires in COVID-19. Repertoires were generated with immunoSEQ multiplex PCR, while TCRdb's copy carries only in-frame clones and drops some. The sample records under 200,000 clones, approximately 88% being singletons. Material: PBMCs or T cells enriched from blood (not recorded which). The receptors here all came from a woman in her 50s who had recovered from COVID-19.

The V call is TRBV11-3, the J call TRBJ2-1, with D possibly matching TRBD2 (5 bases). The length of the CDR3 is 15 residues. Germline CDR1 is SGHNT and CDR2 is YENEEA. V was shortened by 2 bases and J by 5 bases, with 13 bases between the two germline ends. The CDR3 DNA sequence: TGTGCCAGCAGCTTAAAGAAGACCGGGAACAATGAGCAGTTCTTC. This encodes CASSLKKTGNNEQFF.

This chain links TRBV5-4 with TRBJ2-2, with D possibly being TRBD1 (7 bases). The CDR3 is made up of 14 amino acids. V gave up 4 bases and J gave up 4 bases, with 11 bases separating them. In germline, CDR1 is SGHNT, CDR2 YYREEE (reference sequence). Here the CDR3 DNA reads TGTGCCAGCAGCACCCAGGGGGGCACCGGGGAGCTGTTTTTT. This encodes CASSTQGGTGELFF.

The DNA of the CDR3 is TGTGCCAGCAGCTTAAAGACACAACTCGGAAACACCATATATTTT. This encodes CASSLKTQLGNTIYF. The chain is built from TRBV7-8 and TRBJ1-3; D is uncertain. Germline loops: CDR1 SGHVS, CDR2 FQNEAQ. The CDR3 consists of 15 residues. Trimming stripped 2 bases from V and 4 bases from J, with 12 bases between.

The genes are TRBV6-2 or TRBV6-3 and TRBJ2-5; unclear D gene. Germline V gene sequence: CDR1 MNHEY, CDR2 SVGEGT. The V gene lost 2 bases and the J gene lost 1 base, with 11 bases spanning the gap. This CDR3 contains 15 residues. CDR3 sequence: CASSYPGQFQETQYF. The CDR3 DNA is TGTGCCAGCAGTTACCCTGGGCAGTTCCAAGAGACCCAGTACTTC.

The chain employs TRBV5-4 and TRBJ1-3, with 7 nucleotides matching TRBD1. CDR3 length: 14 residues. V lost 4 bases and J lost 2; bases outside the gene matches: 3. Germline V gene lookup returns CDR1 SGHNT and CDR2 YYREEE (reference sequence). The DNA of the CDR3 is TGTGCCAGCAGCCCAGGGGGTGCTGGAAACACCATATATTTT. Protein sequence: CASSPGGAGNTIYF. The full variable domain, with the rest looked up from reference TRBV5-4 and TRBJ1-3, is ETGVTQSPTHLIKTRGQQVTLRCSSQSGHNTVSWYQQALGQGPQFIFQYYREEENGRGNFPPRFSGLQFPNYSSELNVNALELDDSALYLCASSPGGAGNTIYFGEGSWLTVV.

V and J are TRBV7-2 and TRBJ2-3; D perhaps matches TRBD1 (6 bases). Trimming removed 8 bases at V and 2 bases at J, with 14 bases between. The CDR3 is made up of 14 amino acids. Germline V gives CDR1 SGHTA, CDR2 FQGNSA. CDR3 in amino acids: CASPAGTNTDTQYF. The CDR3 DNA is TGTGCCAGCCCCGCCGGGACAAACACAGATACGCAGTATTTT.

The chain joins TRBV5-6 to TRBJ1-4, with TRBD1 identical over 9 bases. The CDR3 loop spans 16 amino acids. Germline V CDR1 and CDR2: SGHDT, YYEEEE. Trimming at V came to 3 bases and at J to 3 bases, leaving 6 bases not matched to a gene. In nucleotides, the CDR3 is TGTGCCAGCAGCTATAACAGGGGGCTGGCTAATGAAAAACTGTTTTTT. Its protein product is CASSYNRGLANEKLFF.

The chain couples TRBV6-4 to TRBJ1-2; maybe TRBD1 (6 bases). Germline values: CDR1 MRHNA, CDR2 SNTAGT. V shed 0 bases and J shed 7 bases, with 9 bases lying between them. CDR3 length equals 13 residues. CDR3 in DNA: TGTGCCAGCAGTGACTCAGGGGGTGTTGGCTACACCTTC. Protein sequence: CASSDSGGVGYTF.

The DNA of the CDR3 is TGTGCCAGCAGCTTAGACTTCCTTTACGAGCAGTACTTC. Encoded protein: CASSLDFLYEQYF. The rearrangement uses TRBV11-3 and TRBJ2-7; D gene uncertain. The CDR3 extends over 13 amino acids. Germline-derived CDR1 and CDR2 are SGHNT and YENEEA. Trimming left V 0 bases short and J 4 bases short, with 7 bases between.

CDR3 DNA: TGTGCCAGCAGCGGGCACGAGAACAGTTCTAACTATGGCTACACCTTC. Translation gives CASSGHENSSNYGYTF. V gene TRBV21-1 combines with J gene TRBJ1-2; the table calls TRBD1, which could not be checked here. TRBV21-1 is an annotated pseudogene. The CDR3 runs to 16 residues.

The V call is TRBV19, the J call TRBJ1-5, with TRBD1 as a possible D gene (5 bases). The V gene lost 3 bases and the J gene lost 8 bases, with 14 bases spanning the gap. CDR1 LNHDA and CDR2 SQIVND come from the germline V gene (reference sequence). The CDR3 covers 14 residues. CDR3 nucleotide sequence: TGTGCCAGTAGTATTTCCCAGGGAGGCAAGCCCCAGCATTTT. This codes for CASSISQGGKPQHF.

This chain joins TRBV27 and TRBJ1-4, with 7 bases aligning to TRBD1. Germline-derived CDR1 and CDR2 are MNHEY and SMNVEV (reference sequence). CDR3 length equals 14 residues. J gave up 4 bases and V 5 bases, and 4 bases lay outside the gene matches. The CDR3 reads CASSPRQGNEKLFF. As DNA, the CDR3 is TGTGCCAGCAGTCCGCGACAGGGTAATGAAAAACTGTTTTTT.

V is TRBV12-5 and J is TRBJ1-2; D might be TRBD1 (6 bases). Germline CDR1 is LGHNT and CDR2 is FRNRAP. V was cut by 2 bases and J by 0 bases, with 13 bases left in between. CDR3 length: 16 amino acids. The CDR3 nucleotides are TGTGCTAGTGGTTTGACCGGGACATTTGCTAACTATGGCTACACCTTC. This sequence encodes CASGLTGTFANYGYTF.

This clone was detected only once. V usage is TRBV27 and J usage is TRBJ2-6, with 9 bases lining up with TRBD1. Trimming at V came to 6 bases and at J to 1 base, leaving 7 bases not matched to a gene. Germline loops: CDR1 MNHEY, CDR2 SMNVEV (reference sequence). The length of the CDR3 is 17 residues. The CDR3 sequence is CASRGQGGVSGANVLTF. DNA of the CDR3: TGTGCCAGCAGGGGACAGGGAGGGGTTTCTGGGGCCAACGTCCTGACTTTC. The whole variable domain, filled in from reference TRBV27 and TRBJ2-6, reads EAQVTQNPRYLITVTGKKLTVTCSQNMNHEYMSWYRQDPGLGLRQIYYSMNVEVTDKGDVPEGYKVSRKEKRNFPLILESPSPNQTSLYFCASRGQGGVSGANVLTFGAGSRLTVL.

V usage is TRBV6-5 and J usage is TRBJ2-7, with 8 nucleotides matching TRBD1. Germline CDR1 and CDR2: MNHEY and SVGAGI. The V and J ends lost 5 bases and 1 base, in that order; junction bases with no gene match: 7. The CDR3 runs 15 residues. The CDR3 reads CASSPYRDRSYEQYF. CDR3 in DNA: TGTGCCAGCAGTCCTTACCGGGACAGGTCCTACGAGCAGTACTTC.

The CDR3 DNA reads as TGTGCCAGCAGCCCGGGGACAGGGGCGCGGGGCTACACCTTC. Protein: CASSPGTGARGYTF. The V and J genes are TRBV7-2 and TRBJ1-2; 10 bases line up with TRBD1. Germline trimming cut 5 bases from V and 8 bases from J; bases unmatched to any gene: 8. This CDR3 is 14 amino acids long. The germline gives CDR1 SGHTA, CDR2 FQGNSA.

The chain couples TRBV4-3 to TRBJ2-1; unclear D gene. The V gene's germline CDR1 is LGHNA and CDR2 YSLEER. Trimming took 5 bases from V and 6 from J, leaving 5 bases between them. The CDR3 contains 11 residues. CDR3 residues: CASSYSNEQFF. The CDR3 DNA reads TGCGCCAGCAGCTACAGCAATGAGCAGTTCTTC.

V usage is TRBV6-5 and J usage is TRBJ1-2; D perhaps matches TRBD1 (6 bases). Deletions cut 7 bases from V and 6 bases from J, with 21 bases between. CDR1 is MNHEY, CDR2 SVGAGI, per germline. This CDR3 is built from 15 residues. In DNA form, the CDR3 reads TGTGCCAGCACTGTTAGGGGGTCAGGTTCGGATGGCTACACCTTC. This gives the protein CASTVRGSGSDGYTF.

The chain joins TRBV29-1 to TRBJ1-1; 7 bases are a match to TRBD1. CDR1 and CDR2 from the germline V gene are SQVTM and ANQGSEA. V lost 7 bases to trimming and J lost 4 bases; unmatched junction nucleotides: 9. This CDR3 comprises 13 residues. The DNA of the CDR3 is TGCAGCGCCCAGGGGGTGAGAAGCACTGAAGCTTTCTTT. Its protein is CSAQGVRSTEAFF.

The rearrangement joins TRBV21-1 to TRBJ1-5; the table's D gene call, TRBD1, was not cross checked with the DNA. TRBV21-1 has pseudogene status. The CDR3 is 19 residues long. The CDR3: CASSNWHNHWTGRNQPQHF. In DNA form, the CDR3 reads TGTGCCAGCAGCAATTGGCACAATCATTGGACAGGGCGGAATCAGCCCCAGCATTTT.

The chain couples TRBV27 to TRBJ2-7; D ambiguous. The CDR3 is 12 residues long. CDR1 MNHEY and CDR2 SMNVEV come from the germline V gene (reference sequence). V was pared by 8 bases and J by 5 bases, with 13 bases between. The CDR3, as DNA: TGTGCCAGCTGGCAAATAGCCCACGAGCAGTACTTC. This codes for CASWQIAHEQYF.

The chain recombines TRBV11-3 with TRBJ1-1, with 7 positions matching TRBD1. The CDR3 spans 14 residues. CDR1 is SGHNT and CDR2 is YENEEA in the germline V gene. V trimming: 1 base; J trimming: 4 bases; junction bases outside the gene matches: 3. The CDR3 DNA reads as TGTGCCAGCAGCTTAGTCAGGGGGGCCACTGAAGCTTTCTTT. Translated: CASSLVRGATEAFF.

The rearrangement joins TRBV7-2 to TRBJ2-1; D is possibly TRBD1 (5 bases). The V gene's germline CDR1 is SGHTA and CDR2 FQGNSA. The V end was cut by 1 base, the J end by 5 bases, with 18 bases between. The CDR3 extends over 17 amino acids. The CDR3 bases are TGTGCCAGCAGCTTAGGGGTTAATGTCAGGGCCAACAATGAGCAGTTCTTC. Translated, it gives CASSLGVNVRANNEQFF.

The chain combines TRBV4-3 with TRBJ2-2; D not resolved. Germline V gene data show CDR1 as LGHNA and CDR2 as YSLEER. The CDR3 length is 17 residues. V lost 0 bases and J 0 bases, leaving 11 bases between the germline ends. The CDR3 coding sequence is TGCGCCAGCAGCCAAGAAGCTGCGAGAACGAACACCGGGGAGCTGTTTTTT. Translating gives CASSQEAARTNTGELFF.